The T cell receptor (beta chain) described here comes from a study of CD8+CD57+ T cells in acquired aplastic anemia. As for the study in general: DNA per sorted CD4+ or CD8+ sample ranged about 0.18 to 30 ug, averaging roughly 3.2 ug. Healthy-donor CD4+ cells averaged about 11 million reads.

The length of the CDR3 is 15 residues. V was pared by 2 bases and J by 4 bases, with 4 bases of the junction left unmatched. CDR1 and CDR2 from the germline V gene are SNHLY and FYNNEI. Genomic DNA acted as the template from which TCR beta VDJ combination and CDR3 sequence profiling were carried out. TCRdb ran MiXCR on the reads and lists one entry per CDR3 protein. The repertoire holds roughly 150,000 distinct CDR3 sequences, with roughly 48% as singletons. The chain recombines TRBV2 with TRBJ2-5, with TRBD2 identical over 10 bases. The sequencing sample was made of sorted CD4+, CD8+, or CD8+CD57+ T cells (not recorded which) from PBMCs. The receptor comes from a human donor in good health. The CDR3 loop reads CASSEWGTSVETQYF. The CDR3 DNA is TGTGCCAGCAGTGAATGGGGGACTAGCGTAGAGACCCAGTACTTC.